A selection of T cell receptor beta chains follows, all from one sample in a study of T cell responses to AZD1222 COVID-19 vaccine. Data came from immunoSEQ multiplex PCR; TCRdb stores just in-frame clones and leaves some out. The data contain about 92,000 clones, over 75% of them singletons. The source was peripheral blood, collected on day 0 of AZD1222 vaccination. These receptors were obtained from an adult in good health. The CDR3 runs from the conserved cysteine through the conserved F or W. A D gene is named only where the DNA matches it firmly. Size is omitted from some rows. Given values are once, few, many or a class for expanded clones.

TRBJ1-1,15,-,-,TRBV7-9,TGTGCCAGCAGCTTAGGTCAGGGGATGAACACTGAAGCTTTCTTT,CASSLGQGMNTEAFF
TRBJ1-6,15,-,-,TRBV6-5,TGTGCCAGCAGTCCACGGACTGCCCGCGATTCACCCCTCCACTTT,CASSPRTARDSPLHF
TRBJ2-3,16,-,TRBD2,TRBV24-1,TGTGCCACCAGTGATTTGACTAGCGGGAGCACAGATACGCAGTATTTT,CATSDLTSGSTDTQYF
TRBJ2-5,15,-,TRBD2,TRBV7-2,TGTGCCAGCAGCTTAGGGCGGGGGGGCCAAGAGACCCAGTACTTC,CASSLGRGGQETQYF
TRBJ2-2,14,-,-,TRBV10-1,TGCGCCAGCAGTCGGGACCTCCTCACCGGGGAGCTGTTTTTT,CASSRDLLTGELFF
TRBJ1-6,12,-,-,TRBV28,TGTGCCAGCAGTTTATTTAATTCACCCCTCCACTTT,CASSLFNSPLHF
TRBJ1-5,16,-,TRBD1,TRBV6-1,TGTGCCAGCAGTGGCCCAGGACAGGGTAGTAATCAGCCCCAGCATTTT,CASSGPGQGSNQPQHF
TRBJ1-2,16,-,-,TRBV7-8,TGTGCCAGCAGCTCCCTATTTACCGGGGGCAACTATGGCTACACCTTC,CASSSLFTGGNYGYTF
TRBJ1-3,16,-,-,TRBV6-5,TGTGCCAGCAGTTCCCTGGACGGGCCCTCTGGAAACACCATATATTTT,CASSSLDGPSGNTIYF
TRBJ1-1,14,-,-,TRBV3-1/TRBV3-2,TGTGCCAGCAGCCAACGGACATTTAACACTGAAGCTTTCTTT,CASSQRTFNTEAFF
TRBJ2-1,12,-,-,TRBV24-1,TGTGCCACCAGTGACTTGCAGCATGAGCAGTTCTTC,CATSDLQHEQFF
TRBJ2-3,16,-,TRBD1,TRBV4-2,TGTGCCAGCAGCCAAGGGGGACAGGGTCACACAGATACGCAGTATTTT,CASSQGGQGHTDTQYF
TRBJ2-7,13,-,-,TRBV11-2,TGTGCCAGTCGGGGCCGGGGCAACTACGAGCAGTACTTC,CASRGRGNYEQYF
TRBJ1-2,14,-,TRBD1,TRBV28,TGTGCCAGCAGTTTGGGGGACAGGGGGCTTGGCTACACCTTC,CASSLGDRGLGYTF
TRBJ2-3,14,-,-,TRBV5-1,TGCGCCAGCAGCGTAACGGACCTCACAGATACGCAGTATTTT,CASSVTDLTDTQYF
TRBJ2-7,11,large,-,TRBV6-9,TGTGCCAGCAGTGGGTCGGAGGAGCAGTACTTC,CASSGSEEQYF
TRBJ1-4,15,-,-,TRBV2,TGTGCCAGCACCCTGACCAGGGGTGCTAATGAAAAACTGTTTTTT,CASTLTRGANEKLFF
TRBJ2-1,11,-,TRBD2,TRBV19,TGTGCCAGTAGTATGTGGCGGGAGCTGTTCTTC,CASSMWRELFF
TRBJ1-4,13,-,-,TRBV15,TGTGCCACCACCTTGGGGTACCAAGAAAAACTGTTTTTT,CATTLGYQEKLFF
TRBJ2-1,15,-,TRBD2,TRBV16,TGTGCCAGCAGCCCTCCCGGGACTAGCAGGAATGAGCAGTTCTTC,CASSPPGTSRNEQFF
TRBJ2-7,16,-,TRBD2,TRBV27,TGTGCCAGCAGTTTGGGTAGCGGGTCGAACCCCTACGAGCAGTACTTC,CASSLGSGSNPYEQYF
TRBJ1-5,14,-,-,TRBV2,TGTGCCAGCAGTGAAACGGCAGGGAATCAGCCCCAGCATTTT,CASSETAGNQPQHF
TRBJ1-2,12,-,TRBD1,TRBV29-1,TGCAGCTCAGACAGGGGTAACTATGGCTACACCTTC,CSSDRGNYGYTF
TRBJ2-7,14,-,-,TRBV9,TGTGCCAGCAGCGTAGCTTCTCTGGGGGACGAGCAGTACTTC,CASSVASLGDEQYF
TRBJ1-5,14,medium-sized,-,TRBV4-1,TGCGCCAGCAGACAAAACGAAGGGGATCAGCCCCAGCATTTT,CASRQNEGDQPQHF
TRBJ2-7,13,-,TRBD1,TRBV27,TGTGCCAGCATTAGGACAGGGACATACGAGCAGTACTTC,CASIRTGTYEQYF
TRBJ2-1,16,-,TRBD2,TRBV9,TGTGCCAGCAGCGTAGATGAGCGGGAGATATACAATGAGCAGTTCTTC,CASSVDEREIYNEQFF
TRBJ1-3,13,once,-,TRBV6-2/TRBV6-3,TGTGCCAGCAGTCCGACCTCTGGAAACACCATATATTTT,CASSPTSGNTIYF
TRBJ2-3,15,-,-,TRBV6-5,TGTGCCAGCAGCCAAGGGATACTTAGCACAGATACGCAGTATTTT,CASSQGILSTDTQYF
TRBJ2-1,15,-,-,TRBV7-2,TGTGCCAGCAGCTTACGCCCGTATCGCAGGGAAAAGCAGTTCTTC,CASSLRPYRREKQFF
TRBJ1-3,15,-,TRBD1,TRBV6-5,TGTGCCAGCAGTTTCGACAGGGGGACTGGAAACACCATATATTTT,CASSFDRGTGNTIYF